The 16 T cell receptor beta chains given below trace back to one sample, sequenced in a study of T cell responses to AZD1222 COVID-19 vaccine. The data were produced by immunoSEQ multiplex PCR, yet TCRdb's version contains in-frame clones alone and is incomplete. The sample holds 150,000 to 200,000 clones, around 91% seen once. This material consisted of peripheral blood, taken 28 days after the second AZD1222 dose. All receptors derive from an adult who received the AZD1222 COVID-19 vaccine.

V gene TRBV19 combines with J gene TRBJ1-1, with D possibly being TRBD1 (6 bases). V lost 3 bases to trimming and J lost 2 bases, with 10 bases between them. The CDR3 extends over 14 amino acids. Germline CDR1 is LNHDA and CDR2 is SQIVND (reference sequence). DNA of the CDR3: TGTGCCAGTAGTATGGGGGCAGCCAACACTGAAGCTTTCTTT. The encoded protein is CASSMGAANTEAFF.

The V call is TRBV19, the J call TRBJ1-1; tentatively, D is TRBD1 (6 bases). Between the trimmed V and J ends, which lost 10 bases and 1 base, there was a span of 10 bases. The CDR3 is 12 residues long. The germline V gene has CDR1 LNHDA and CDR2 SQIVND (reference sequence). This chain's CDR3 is CATTDRNTEAFF. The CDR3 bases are TGTGCCACTACGGACAGGAACACTGAAGCTTTCTTT.

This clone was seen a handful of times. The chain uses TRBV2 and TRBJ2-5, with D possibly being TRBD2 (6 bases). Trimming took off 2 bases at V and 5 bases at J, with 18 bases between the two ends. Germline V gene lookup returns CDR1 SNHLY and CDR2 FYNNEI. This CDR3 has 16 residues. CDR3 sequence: CASSEFGGSIGETQYF. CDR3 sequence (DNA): TGTGCCAGCAGTGAATTTGGGGGGTCGATTGGGGAGACCCAGTACTTC.

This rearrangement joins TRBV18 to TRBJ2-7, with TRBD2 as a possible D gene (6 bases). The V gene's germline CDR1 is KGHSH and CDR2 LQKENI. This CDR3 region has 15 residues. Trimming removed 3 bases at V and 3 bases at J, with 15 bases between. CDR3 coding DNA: TGTGCCAGCTCACCGCGGCGGGGAGAGAGCTACGAGCAGTACTTC. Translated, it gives CASSPRRGESYEQYF.

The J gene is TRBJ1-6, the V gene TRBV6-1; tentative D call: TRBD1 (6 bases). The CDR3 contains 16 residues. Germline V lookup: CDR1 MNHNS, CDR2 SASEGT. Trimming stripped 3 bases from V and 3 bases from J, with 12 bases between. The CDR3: CASSDGGGFYNSPLHF. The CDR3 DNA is TGTGCCAGCAGTGATGGAGGGGGATTCTATAATTCACCCCTCCACTTT.

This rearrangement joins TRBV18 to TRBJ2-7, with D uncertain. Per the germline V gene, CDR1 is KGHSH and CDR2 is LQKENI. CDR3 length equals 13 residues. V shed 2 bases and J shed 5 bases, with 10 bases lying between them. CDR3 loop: CASSPRDTDEQYF. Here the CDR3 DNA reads TGTGCCAGCTCACCAAGAGATACCGACGAGCAGTACTTC.

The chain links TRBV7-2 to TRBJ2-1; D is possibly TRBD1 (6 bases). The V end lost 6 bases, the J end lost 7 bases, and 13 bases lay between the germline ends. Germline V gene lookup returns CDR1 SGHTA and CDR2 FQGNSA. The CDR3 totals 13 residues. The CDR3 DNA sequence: TGTGCCAGCAGTTTAAATAGGGGGAATGAGCAGTTCTTC. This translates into CASSLNRGNEQFF.

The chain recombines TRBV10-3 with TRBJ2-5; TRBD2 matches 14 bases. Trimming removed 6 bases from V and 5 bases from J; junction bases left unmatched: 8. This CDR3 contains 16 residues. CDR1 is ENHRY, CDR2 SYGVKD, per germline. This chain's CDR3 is CAIREGLAGDGETQYF. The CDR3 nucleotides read TGTGCCATCAGGGAGGGACTAGCGGGAGACGGGGAGACCCAGTACTTC.

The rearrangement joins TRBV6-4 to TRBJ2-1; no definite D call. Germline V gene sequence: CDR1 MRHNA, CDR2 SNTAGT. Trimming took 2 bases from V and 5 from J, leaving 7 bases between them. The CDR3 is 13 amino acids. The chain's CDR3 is CASSDTANNEQFF. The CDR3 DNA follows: TGTGCCAGCAGTGACACGGCCAACAATGAGCAGTTCTTC.

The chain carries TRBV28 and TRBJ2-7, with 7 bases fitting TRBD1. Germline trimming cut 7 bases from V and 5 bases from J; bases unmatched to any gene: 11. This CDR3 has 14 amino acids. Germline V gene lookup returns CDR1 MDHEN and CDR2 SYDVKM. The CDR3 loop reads CASNSQGYLDEQYF. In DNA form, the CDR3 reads TGTGCCAGCAACTCACAGGGGTATCTGGACGAGCAGTACTTC.

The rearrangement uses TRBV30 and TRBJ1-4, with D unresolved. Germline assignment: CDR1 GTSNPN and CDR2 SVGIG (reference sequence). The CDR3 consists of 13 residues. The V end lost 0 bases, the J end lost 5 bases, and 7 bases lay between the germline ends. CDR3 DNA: TGTGCCTGGAGTGTTCAAAGGAATGAAAAACTGTTTTTT. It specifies CAWSVQRNEKLFF.

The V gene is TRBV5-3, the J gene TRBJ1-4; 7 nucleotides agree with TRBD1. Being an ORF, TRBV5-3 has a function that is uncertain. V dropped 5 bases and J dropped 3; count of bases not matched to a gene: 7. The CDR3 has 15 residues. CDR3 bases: TGTGCCAGAAGATTGACAGGGATCCCTAATGAAAAACTGTTTTTT. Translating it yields CARRLTGIPNEKLFF.

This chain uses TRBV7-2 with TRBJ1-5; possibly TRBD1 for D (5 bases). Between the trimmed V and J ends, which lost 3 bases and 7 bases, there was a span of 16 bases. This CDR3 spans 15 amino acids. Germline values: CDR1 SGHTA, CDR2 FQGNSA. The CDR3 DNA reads TGTGCCAGCAGCTTCCAGGGCTCCCCAGGGCAGCCCCAGCATTTT. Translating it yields CASSFQGSPGQPQHF. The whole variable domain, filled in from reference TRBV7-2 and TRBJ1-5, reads GAGVSQSPSNKVTEKGKDVELRCDPISGHTALYWYRQSLGQGLEFLIYFQGNSAPDKSGLPSDRFSAERTGGSVSTLTIQRTQQEDSAVYLCASSFQGSPGQPQHFGDGTRLSIL.

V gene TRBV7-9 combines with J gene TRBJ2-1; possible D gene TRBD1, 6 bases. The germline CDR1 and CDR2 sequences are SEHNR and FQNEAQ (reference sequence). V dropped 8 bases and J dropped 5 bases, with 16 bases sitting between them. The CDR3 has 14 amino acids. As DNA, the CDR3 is TGTGCCAGCCTGGCACAGGGTGGGGACAATGAGCAGTTCTTC. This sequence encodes CASLAQGGDNEQFF.

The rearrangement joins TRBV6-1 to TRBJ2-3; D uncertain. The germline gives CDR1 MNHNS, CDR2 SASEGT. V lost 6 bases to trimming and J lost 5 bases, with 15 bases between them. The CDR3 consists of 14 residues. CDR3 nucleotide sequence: TGTGCCAGCAGGCGCTACCCCCTAAAAGATACGCAGTATTTT. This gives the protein CASRRYPLKDTQYF.

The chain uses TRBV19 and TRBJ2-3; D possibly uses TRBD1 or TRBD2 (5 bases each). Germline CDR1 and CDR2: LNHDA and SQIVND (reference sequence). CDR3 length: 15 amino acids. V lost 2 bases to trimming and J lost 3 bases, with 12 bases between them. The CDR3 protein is CASSIRGDQTDTQYF. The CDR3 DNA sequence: TGTGCCAGTAGTATACGGGGCGATCAGACAGATACGCAGTATTTT.